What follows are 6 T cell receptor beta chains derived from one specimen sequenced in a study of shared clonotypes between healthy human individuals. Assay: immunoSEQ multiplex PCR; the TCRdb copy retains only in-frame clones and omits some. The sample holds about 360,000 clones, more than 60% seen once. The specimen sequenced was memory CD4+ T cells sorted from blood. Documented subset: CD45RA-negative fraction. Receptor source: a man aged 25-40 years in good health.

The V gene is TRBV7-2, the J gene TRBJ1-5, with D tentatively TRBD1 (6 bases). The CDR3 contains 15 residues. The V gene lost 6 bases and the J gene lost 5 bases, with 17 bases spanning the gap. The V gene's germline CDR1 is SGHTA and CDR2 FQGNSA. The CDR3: CASSHFTTGDQPQHF. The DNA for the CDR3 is TGTGCCAGCAGTCATTTCACGACAGGAGATCAGCCCCAGCATTTT.

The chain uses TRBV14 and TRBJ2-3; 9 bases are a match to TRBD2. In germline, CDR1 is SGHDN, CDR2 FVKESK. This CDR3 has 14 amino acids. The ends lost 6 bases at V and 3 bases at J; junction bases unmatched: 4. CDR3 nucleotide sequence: TGTGCCAGCAGGCGGGAGGGCCCAACAGATACGCAGTATTTT. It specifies CASRREGPTDTQYF.

CDR3 nucleotides: TGCGCCAGCAGCTTGACAGGCACCGGGACTAGCCCCTACAATGAGCAGTTCTTC. Protein sequence: CASSLTGTGTSPYNEQFF. The chain employs TRBV5-1 and TRBJ2-1; 9 bases align to TRBD2. The CDR3 is made up of 18 amino acids. The ends lost 1 base at V and 2 bases at J; junction bases unmatched: 10. Germline values: CDR1 SGHRS, CDR2 YFSETQ.

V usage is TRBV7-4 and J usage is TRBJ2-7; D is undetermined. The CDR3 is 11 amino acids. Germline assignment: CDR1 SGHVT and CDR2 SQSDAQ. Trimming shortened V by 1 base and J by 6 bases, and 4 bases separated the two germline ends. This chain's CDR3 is CASSLESEQYF. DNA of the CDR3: TGTGCCAGCAGCTTAGAATCCGAGCAGTACTTC.

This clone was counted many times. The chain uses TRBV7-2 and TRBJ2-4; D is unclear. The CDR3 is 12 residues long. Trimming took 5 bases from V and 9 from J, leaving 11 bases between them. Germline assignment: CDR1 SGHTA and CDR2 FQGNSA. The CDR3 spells CASSRPMGIQYF. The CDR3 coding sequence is TGTGCCAGCAGCCGCCCGATGGGCATTCAGTACTTC.

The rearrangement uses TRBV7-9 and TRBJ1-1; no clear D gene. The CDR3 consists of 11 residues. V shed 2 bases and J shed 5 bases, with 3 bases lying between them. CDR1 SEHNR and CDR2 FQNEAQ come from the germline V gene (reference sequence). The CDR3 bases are TGTGCCAGCAGCTTAAGGACTGAAGCTTTCTTT. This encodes CASSLRTEAFF.